Below, 8 T cell receptor beta chains from the same sample are listed, as sequenced in a study of blood T cells in healthy people across ages. Next came a second PCR, run for roughly 6 to 11 cycles, which used a sample-barcoded 5' primer along with a J-beta primer mix. In TCRdb, the 5' RACE reads were re-called with MiXCR into one record per CDR3 protein. The sample lists about 1.4 million distinct CDR3 sequences, almost 60% occurring once. The specimen sequenced was blood. These receptors originate from a man aged 18-30 years in good health.

This clonotype turned up a few times. This chain links TRBV11-2 with TRBJ2-3; the D gene is possibly TRBD1 (5 bases). V dropped 2 bases and J dropped 2 bases, with 11 bases sitting between them. From germline, CDR1 is SGHAT and CDR2 FQNNGV. The CDR3 extends over 15 amino acids. CDR3 sequence: CASSLTGSNTDTQYF. The CDR3 DNA sequence: TGTGCCAGCAGCTTAACAGGCAGCAACACAGATACGCAGTATTTT.

The V and J genes are TRBV11-2 and TRBJ2-1; 9 bases line up with TRBD2. Per germline, CDR1 SGHAT and CDR2 FQNNGV. This CDR3 is 15 amino acids long. V gave up 4 bases and J gave up 9 bases; unmatched junction bases: 10. CDR3 sequence reads: CASSYLPGLASEQFF. In nucleotides, the CDR3 is TGTGCCAGCAGCTACCTCCCGGGACTAGCAAGTGAGCAGTTCTTC.

A word on this clonotype: One junction end does not reproduce the germline sequence, and a read error may be involved. This sequence joins TRBV20-1 and TRBJ2-7; tentative D call: TRBD2 (5 bases). The CDR3 extends over 13 amino acids. The germline V gene has CDR1 DFQATT and CDR2 SNEGSKA (reference sequence). The CDR3 DNA follows: TGCGGTGCCCGAGCCGGGGTGTCCTACGAGCAGTACTTC. It is translated as CGARAGVSYEQYF.

The rearrangement joins TRBV29-1 to TRBJ2-7; 10 positions match TRBD1. V was clipped by 3 bases and J by 7 bases; unmatched bases: 12. Germline-derived CDR1 and CDR2 are SQVTM and ANQGSEA. The CDR3 has 15 amino acids. The CDR3 sequence: CSVELRDRGLNEQYF. The CDR3 DNA reads TGCAGCGTTGAGCTCCGGGACAGGGGTCTGAATGAGCAGTACTTC.

The chain carries TRBV15 and TRBJ2-5, with D possibly matching TRBD2 (5 bases). The CDR3 runs to 15 residues. Germline V gene data show CDR1 as LNHNV and CDR2 as YYDKDF (reference sequence). V lost 1 base and J lost 1, with 10 bases in between. CDR3 amino acids: CATSRVRASQETQYF. The CDR3 DNA reads TGTGCCACCAGCAGAGTGCGGGCCAGCCAAGAGACCCAGTACTTC.

This clonotype has more than one count but fewer than ten. The chain has TRBV7-2 and TRBJ2-5, with 10 bases aligning to TRBD1. The junction had 7 bases not matched to a gene; V was cut back by 5 bases and J by 7 bases. The germline V gene encodes CDR1 SGHTA and CDR2 FQGNSA. This CDR3 comprises 14 residues. DNA for the CDR3: TGTGCCAGCAGCCTGACAGGGGGCGCGGGGACCCAGTACTTC. It specifies CASSLTGGAGTQYF.

In regard to this clonotype: Germline is not matched at one junction end, which may reflect a read error. The chain links TRBV7-7 to TRBJ2-5; 7 nucleotides match TRBD1. Germline V gene data show CDR1 as SSHAT and CDR2 as FNYEAQ (reference sequence). The CDR3 runs to 15 residues. The CDR3 nucleotides are TGTGCTAGCAGCTTACACAGGGGTCGCCAAGAGACCCAGTACTTC. Translating gives CASSLHRGRQETQYF.

In its sample, this clonotype was seen a few times. This chain links TRBV4-1 with TRBJ1-6; TRBD1 agrees at 7 bases. The CDR3 runs to 15 residues. Germline V gene sequence: CDR1 MGHRA, CDR2 YSYEKL. J gave up 6 bases and V 0 bases, and 2 bases lay outside the gene matches. The CDR3 coding sequence is TGCGCCAGCAGCCAAGATGACAGGGCTAATTCACCCCTCCACTTT. Protein product: CASSQDDRANSPLHF.